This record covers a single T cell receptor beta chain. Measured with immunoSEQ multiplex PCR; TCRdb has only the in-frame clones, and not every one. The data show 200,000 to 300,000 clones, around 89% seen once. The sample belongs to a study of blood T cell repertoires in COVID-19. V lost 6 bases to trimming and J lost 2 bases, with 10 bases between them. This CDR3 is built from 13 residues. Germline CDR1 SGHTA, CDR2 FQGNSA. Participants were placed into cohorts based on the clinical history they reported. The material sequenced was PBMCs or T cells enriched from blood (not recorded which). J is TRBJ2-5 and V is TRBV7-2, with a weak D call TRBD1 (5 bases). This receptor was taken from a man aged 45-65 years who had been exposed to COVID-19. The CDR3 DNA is TGTGCCAGCAGAAGACAGATTCAAGAGACCCAGTACTTC. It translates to CASRRQIQETQYF. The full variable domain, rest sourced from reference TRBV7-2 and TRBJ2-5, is GAGVSQSPSNKVTEKGKDVELRCDPISGHTALYWYRQSLGQGLEFLIYFQGNSAPDKSGLPSDRFSAERTGGSVSTLTIQRTQQEDSAVYLCASRRQIQETQYFGPGTRLLVL.